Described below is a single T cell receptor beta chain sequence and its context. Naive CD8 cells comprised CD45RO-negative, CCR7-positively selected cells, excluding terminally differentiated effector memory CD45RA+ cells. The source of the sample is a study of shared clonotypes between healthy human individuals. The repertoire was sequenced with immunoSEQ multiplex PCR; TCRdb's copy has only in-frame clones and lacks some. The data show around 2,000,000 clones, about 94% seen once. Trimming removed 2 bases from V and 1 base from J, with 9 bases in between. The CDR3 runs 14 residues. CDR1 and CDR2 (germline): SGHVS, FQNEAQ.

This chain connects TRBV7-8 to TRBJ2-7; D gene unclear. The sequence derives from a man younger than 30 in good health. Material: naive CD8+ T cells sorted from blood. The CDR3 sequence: CASSLLIGSYEQYF. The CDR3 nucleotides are TGTGCCAGCAGCTTACTGATCGGGTCCTACGAGCAGTACTTC.